What follows describes a single T cell receptor beta chain. Antigen unknown. The data were taken from a study of cytomegalovirus exposure and HLA in healthy donors. Whole-study results and caveats: Later analysis associated a missense DCLRE1C variant with TCR beta V- and J-gene trimming. Certain sequence variants were highly shared and formed a cluster, and this cluster was likely a sequencing artifact. Earlier findings revealed that most TCR beta V segments proved productive either about 90% or about 30% of the time. Beyond CMV serostatus, there was no information to go on about immune exposure.

Researchers ran the PCR with 60 Vbeta and 13 Jbeta primers. Only in-frame clones appear in the TCRdb table, and some are missing; sequencing was by immunoSEQ multiplex PCR. Here the sample spans about 130,000 clones, roughly 78% being singletons. V dropped 7 bases and J dropped 4; count of bases not matched to a gene: 6. The CDR3 is made up of 13 amino acids. Germline CDR1 reads WSHSY; CDR2 reads SAAADI. The source is a man younger than 45 in good health and CMV-seropositive. The rearrangement uses TRBV10-2 and TRBJ2-5; 7 nucleotides match TRBD2. Sequencing input: PBMCs. Written as DNA, the CDR3 is TGCGCCAGCACGGGGGGACTAAGAGAGACCCAGTACTTC. This translates into CASTGGLRETQYF.